This TCR beta chain was documented in a study of blood T cell repertoires in COVID-19. CDR3 length: 20 residues. Libraries were prepared by immunoSEQ multiplex PCR; TCRdb keeps only in-frame clonotypes and omits some of them. This sample yields 60,000 to 75,000 clones, of which around 80% are seen a single time; 8% to 10% belongs to the top ten. Sequencing was carried out using peripheral blood. This TCR was recovered from a woman at least 80 years old with acute or convalescent COVID-19. The chain couples TRBV21-1 to TRBJ2-4; the D call in the table, TRBD1, was not verified against the DNA. TRBV21-1 represents a pseudogene. CDR3 DNA: TGTGCCAGCAGCAATTTACACTTGGGCAGGAGTTTGGGGCTCAAAAACATTCAGTACTTC. As protein: CASSNLHLGRSLGLKNIQYF.